Given below is one TCR beta chain in context. Its cognate antigen has yet to be identified. No per-base quality is available; no much larger clone lies one base away. CDR1 and CDR2 are drawn from the germline V gene (reference sequence): LGHDT, YNNKEL. V gives up 0 bases and J gives up 9 bases, and the segment between their germline ends measures 12 bases. CDR3 length: 14 amino acids, cysteine to phenylalanine. The only DNA kept is the CDR3, 42 bases in frame from the first base. TCRbeta CDR3 regions were amplified from genomic DNA by means of the immunoSEQ Assay, a bias-controlled multiplex PCR. The authors' analysis ran thus. Nucleated cell counts per sample were estimated from amplification of reference gene primers within the assay. To quantify the absolute abundance of each unique TCRbeta CDR3 rearrangement, sequence reads were collapsed and filtered. For each sample, productive Simpson clonality was calculated as the square root of Simpson's diversity index over productive rearrangements. TCRdb carries this immuneACCESS record with in-frame sequences only. Its versions omit some clonotypes, under half of them owing to an unresolved V gene in the studies checked, with the rest unexplained. That table furnishes V, J and clone size, whereas the DNA furnished D and trimming. The sample table contains approximately 440,000 clones; only one count was recorded for about nine tenths of them. Of the sample, 0.6% falls within the top ten clones.

The data are from a study of blood T cell repertoires in COVID-19 (dated by TCRdb to 2020 to 2022). Concerning the study at large: Collaborator samples came from the United States, Italy and Spain and covered acute and convalescent phases of COVID-19. Subjects who had been exposed to COVID-19, were actively infected with it, or had recovered from it provided the deeply sampled blood TCRbeta repertoires that made up the dataset. Samples came from the ongoing ImmuneRACE study (first 160 participants) plus 1,254 subjects from 6 global collaborators. The repertoires were released in a freely available public database intended as a resource for research on the immune response to SARS-CoV-2. Nearly every sample came with metadata listing a de-identified subject ID, COVID-19 status, age in years and sex. The material from the prospective study consisted of cDNA or gDNA derived from T cells, B-cell-depleted T cells, or PBMCs. Where available, HLA class I and class II types were taken from metadata supplied by the sample provider and were not determined by assay-based typing. Broad study findings and their caveats: The amount of clinical and demographic metadata varied by source and participant and was provided uncurated.

Participants in the prospective study were aged roughly 18 to 89 years, lived in 24 United States geographic areas, and enrolled through a virtual design. In the prospective study, cohorts were assigned on the basis of participant-reported clinical history obtained from a screening survey and a study questionnaire. Recovered participants in ImmuneRACE Cohort 3 were defined as having two consecutive negative NP/OP PCR tests, clearance from a healthcare professional, or resolution of symptoms. In the prospective study, whole blood, serum and a nasopharyngeal or oropharyngeal swab were collected from each participant by mobile phlebotomists. Over an approximately two-month period, participants in the prospective study had the option of providing additional blood draws and questionnaires. Before DNA extraction, prospective study blood samples were shipped either frozen or at room temperature.

The sample was PBMCs or T cells enriched from blood (not recorded which). The chain is assembled from TRBV3-1 (or the pseudogene TRBV3-2) and TRBJ1-5; the D gene remains uncertain. The TCR comes from a man younger than 35 who had recovered from COVID-19. The CDR3 protein: CASSQDFGVGPQHF. The sequence in DNA is TGTGCCAGCAGCCAAGATTTCGGGGTAGGGCCCCAGCATTTT.